This paragraph covers one T cell receptor beta chain sequence. The record originates from a study of blood T cell repertoires in COVID-19. Study background: The study drew acute and convalescent COVID-19 samples from the United States, Italy and Spain. Nucleic acid was either cDNA or gDNA, and it came from T cells, B-cell-depleted T cells, or PBMCs.

The CDR3 is 16 amino acids. The germline V and J ends were trimmed by 0 bases and 0 bases, with 12 bases remaining between them. Per germline, CDR1 GTSNPN and CDR2 SVGIG (reference sequence). Original data processing: Amplification with reference gene primers provided the estimates of nucleated cell counts. The assay was immunoSEQ multiplex PCR, and TCRdb's table has in-frame clones only and misses some. V, J and clone size derive from that table, while D and trimming were established from the DNA sequence. The top ten hold roughly 28% of the sample, which has about 180,000 clones, around 79% seen once.

This TCR was sampled from a woman in her seventies with acute or convalescent COVID-19. The chain is built from TRBV30 and TRBJ1-5; D is unclear. The sequenced material came from peripheral blood. The CDR3 coding sequence is TGTGCCTGGAGTGTACCCGGGGATTATAGCAATCAGCCCCAGCATTTT. It encodes CAWSVPGDYSNQPQHF.